Below are 20 T cell receptor beta chains sequenced from a single sample in a study of blood T cells in healthy people across ages. Together with a sample-barcoded 5' primer, a J-beta primer mix was included in a second PCR lasting about 7 to 11 cycles. TCRdb re-analysed the 5' RACE reads in MiXCR, keeping a single row per CDR3 protein. This sample carries roughly 1,500,000 distinct CDR3 sequences, roughly a third of them seen once, and the ten largest clones take around 11%. The sample taken for sequencing was blood. All receptors come from a woman aged 30 to 39 in good health.

This clonotype was seen ten or more times. The V gene is TRBV6-5, the J gene TRBJ2-1; D remains unclear. Germline V CDR1 and CDR2: MNHEY, SVGAGI. CDR3 length: 11 residues. The germline V and J ends were trimmed by 3 bases and 8 bases, with 5 bases remaining between them. The CDR3 coding sequence is TGTGCCAGCAGTTATTTCCATGAGCAGTTCTTC. It specifies CASSYFHEQFF.

This clonotype was counted a few times. The chain recombines TRBV6-2 or TRBV6-3 with TRBJ2-7; tentatively, D is TRBD2 (5 bases). The CDR3 loop spans 12 amino acids. V was cut by 6 bases and J by 7 bases, with 13 bases left in between. Germline V CDR1 and CDR2: MNHEY, SVGEGT. The CDR3: CASSRGRKEQYF. The CDR3 DNA follows: TGTGCCAGCAGCAGAGGGAGAAAGGAGCAGTACTTC.

The chain joins TRBV5-1 to TRBJ2-1, with TRBD2 matching 9 bases. The V gene end was trimmed by 0 bases and the J gene end by 5 bases; junction bases not matched to a gene: 6. The CDR3 length is 16 residues. The germline V gene has CDR1 SGHRS and CDR2 YFSETQ. This CDR3 reads CASSLARAGGNNEQFF. For the CDR3, the DNA is TGCGCCAGCAGCTTGGCCAGGGCGGGAGGGAACAATGAGCAGTTCTTC.

This clonotype was counted a few times. The chain couples TRBV20-1 to TRBJ2-1; perhaps TRBD2 as D (6 bases). The CDR3 has 16 residues. CDR1 is DFQATT and CDR2 is SNEGSKA in the germline V gene (reference sequence). The V end was cut by 0 bases, the J end by 1 base, with 13 bases between. The CDR3 reads CSARDVVGGSYNEQFF. The CDR3 coding sequence is TGCAGTGCTAGAGATGTAGTGGGGGGATCCTACAATGAGCAGTTCTTC.

CDR3: CASRPDRVRSYGQYF. CDR3 nucleotides: TGTGCCAGCAGGCCCGACAGGGTTCGGTCCTACGGGCAGTACTTC. This sequence joins TRBV6-5 and TRBJ2-4; the match to TRBD1 covers 7 bases. Germline CDR1 MNHEY, CDR2 SVGAGI. V gave up 6 bases and J gave up 13 bases; unmatched junction bases: 18. The CDR3 contains 15 residues.

The rearrangement joins TRBV7-9 to TRBJ2-5; the match to TRBD1 covers 8 bases. The CDR3 covers 16 residues. Germline loops: CDR1 SEHNR, CDR2 FQNEAQ (reference sequence). J gave up 2 bases and V 5 bases, and 10 bases lay outside the gene matches. Here the CDR3 DNA reads TGTGCCAGCAGCCCTACGCAGACAGGGGAACAAGAGACCCAGTACTTC. This sequence encodes CASSPTQTGEQETQYF. The variable domain in full, with the rest retrieved from reference TRBV7-9 and TRBJ2-5, is DTGVSQNPRHKITKRGQNVTFRCDPISEHNRLYWYRQTLGQGPEFLTYFQNEAQLEKSRLLSDRFSAERPKGSFSTLEIQRTEQGDSAMYLCASSPTQTGEQETQYFGPGTRLLVL.

This clonotype has only a few counts. The chain employs TRBV7-2 and TRBJ2-7; D unclear. This CDR3 is 11 amino acids long. Germline CDR1 and CDR2: SGHTA and FQGNSA. Trimming shortened V by 5 bases and J by 10 bases, and 12 bases separated the two germline ends. The chain's CDR3 is CASSPPPTQYF. The CDR3 DNA reads TGTGCCAGCAGCCCCCCCCCTACCCAGTACTTC.

V usage is TRBV5-1 and J usage is TRBJ2-1; 10 positions match TRBD2. The trim removed 0 bases at V and 9 bases at J, leaving 3 bases unmatched. CDR3 length equals 14 residues. The germline V gene encodes CDR1 SGHRS and CDR2 YFSETQ. The CDR3 protein is CASSLASGRAEQFF. Written as DNA, the CDR3 is TGCGCCAGCAGCTTGGCTAGCGGGAGAGCTGAGCAGTTCTTC.

This clonotype was detected many times. The chain joins TRBV12-3 or TRBV12-4 to TRBJ2-5; TRBD1 is a possible D gene (6 bases). The CDR3 has 16 residues. Deletions cut 5 bases from V and 0 bases from J, with 16 bases between. The CDR3 nucleotides are TGTGCCAGCAGTGGAATCGACAGGATCAACCAAGAGACCCAGTACTTC. Residues: CASSGIDRINQETQYF.

This rearrangement joins TRBV9 to TRBJ2-3; 8 bases are shared with TRBD2. Germline CDR1 and CDR2: SGDLS and YYNGEE. V trimming: 7 bases; J trimming: 6 bases; junction bases outside the gene matches: 7. This CDR3 contains 13 residues. The CDR3 DNA is TGTGCCAGCGGAGCGGGAGCGGTGGATACGCAGTATTTT. Translated, it gives CASGAGAVDTQYF.

This clonotype came up many times. The chain uses TRBV4-1 and TRBJ2-7; D ambiguous. Trimming removed 4 bases from V and 7 bases from J, with 11 bases in between. The CDR3 spans 12 residues. Germline lookup yields CDR1 MGHRA and CDR2 YSYEKL. Here the CDR3 reads CASSPNPNEQYF. CDR3 DNA sequence: TGCGCCAGCAGCCCGAATCCCAATGAGCAGTACTTC.

This clonotype showed up just a few times. CDR3 amino acids: CASSQVAGAEYNEQFF. The CDR3 DNA reads TGCGCCAGCAGCCAAGTAGCGGGAGCGGAGTACAATGAGCAGTTCTTC. The chain uses TRBV4-1 and TRBJ2-1, with 9 bases that match TRBD2. CDR3 size: 16 residues. V dropped 1 base and J dropped 4; count of bases not matched to a gene: 5. Looked up from germline, CDR1 is MGHRA and CDR2 is YSYEKL.

The chain is built from TRBV10-3 and TRBJ2-2; the D is unclear. Germline V lookup: CDR1 ENHRY, CDR2 SYGVKD. Trimming shortened V by 6 bases and J by 0 bases, and 11 bases separated the two germline ends. The CDR3 is 15 residues long. The CDR3 region is CAIRGGGSNTGELFF. The CDR3 DNA sequence: TGTGCCATCAGGGGTGGCGGCTCGAACACCGGGGAGCTGTTTTTT.

This clonotype was counted only a few times. The V gene is TRBV25-1, the J gene TRBJ2-7; perhaps TRBD2 as D (7 bases). This CDR3 comprises 16 residues. Trimming took off 1 base at V and 1 base at J, with 14 bases between the two ends. In germline, CDR1 is MGHDK, CDR2 SYGVNS. The DNA for the CDR3 is TGTGCCAGCAGTGAATTAGGCGGGGGCCTGTCCTACGAGCAGTACTTC. Its translation is CASSELGGGLSYEQYF.

This clonotype was recorded a few times. The chain uses TRBV6-5 and TRBJ1-2; D uncertain. The CDR3 runs 16 residues. Between the trimmed V and J ends, which lost 0 bases and 4 bases, there was a span of 15 bases. The V gene's germline CDR1 is MNHEY and CDR2 SVGAGI. The CDR3, as DNA: TGTGCCAGCAGTTACTCCCGGACGCAAAACACCTATGGCTACACCTTC. Amino acids: CASSYSRTQNTYGYTF.

This clonotype has more than one count but fewer than ten. The chain recombines TRBV4-1 with TRBJ1-5; 9 bases agree with TRBD1. With 2 bases clipped from V and 4 bases from J, the junction kept 6 bases outside the gene matches. CDR1 MGHRA and CDR2 YSYEKL come from the germline V gene. This CDR3 contains 16 residues. The CDR3 loop reads CASSQSTGTGNQPQHF. CDR3 coding DNA: TGCGCCAGCAGCCAATCGACCGGGACAGGGAATCAGCCCCAGCATTTT.

The table lists this clonotype with a few counts. The chain uses TRBV11-2 and TRBJ1-2, with TRBD1 matching 8 bases. V shed 1 base, J shed 0 bases, and the junction held 7 bases outside the gene matches. CDR3 size: 17 residues. CDR1 is SGHAT, CDR2 FQNNGV, per germline. As DNA, the CDR3 is TGTGCCAGCAGCTTAGGCGGACAGGGAATAGCTAACTATGGCTACACCTTC. Its protein product is CASSLGGQGIANYGYTF.

This clonotype showed up just a few times. V and J are TRBV20-1 and TRBJ1-5; no firm D call. The CDR3 contains 16 residues. The ends were cut back, 0 bases at V and 0 bases at J, with 12 bases in the middle. The germline CDR1 and CDR2 sequences are DFQATT and SNEGSKA (reference sequence). As DNA, the CDR3 is TGCAGTGCTAGAGAGAGGGCACGAGGTAGCAATCAGCCCCAGCATTTT. Translation: CSARERARGSNQPQHF.

This sequence joins TRBV20-1 and TRBJ2-5; 9 bases agree with TRBD2. This CDR3 has 14 amino acids. Germline assignment: CDR1 DFQATT and CDR2 SNEGSKA (reference sequence). With 4 bases clipped from V and 0 bases from J, the junction kept 3 bases outside the gene matches. CDR3 protein: CSAIGLAYQETQYF. The CDR3 coding sequence is TGCAGTGCTATCGGACTAGCGTACCAAGAGACCCAGTACTTC.

The genes are TRBV9 and TRBJ2-2; 14 bases are shared with TRBD2. The V and J ends lost 4 bases and 1 base, in that order; junction bases with no gene match: 12. This CDR3 contains 20 residues. From germline, CDR1 is SGDLS and CDR2 YYNGEE. CDR3 region: CASSRLAGGMPRGNTGELFF. CDR3 nucleotide sequence: TGTGCCAGCAGCCGACTAGCGGGAGGGATGCCCCGTGGGAACACCGGGGAGCTGTTTTTT.